The clone carrying this T cell receptor (beta chain) was seen only a few times. This CDR3 has 9 amino acids. The ends were cut back, 5 bases at V and 7 bases at J, with 3 bases in the middle. Germline V CDR1 and CDR2: MNHEY, SMNVEV (reference sequence). Using its own MiXCR run on the RT-PCR reads, TCRdb lists one record per CDR3 protein. The sample holds about 520,000 distinct CDR3 sequences, roughly 7.9% seen once. These data originate in a study of response to subunit inactivated influenza vaccine. The TCR originated in a man aged 50-75 years who received an inactivated influenza vaccine. The chain combines TRBV27 with TRBJ2-7; D remains unclear. This specimen was PBMCs from blood, taken less than 30 months after vaccination. The CDR3 here is CASSKEQYF. DNA of the CDR3: TGTGCCAGCAGTAAGGAGCAGTACTTC.